The 8 T cell receptor beta chains presented below share a single source sample, sequenced in a study of metastatic and nonmetastatic thyroid tumors (dated by TCRdb to 2018 to 2021). No treatment had been received by any patient before thyroid surgery. Library prep was done by PCR. Sequencer: Illumina HiSeq 4000. The public reads were run again by TCRdb, first through fastp at Q25 and then through MiXCR, and only productive beta chains were kept. This sample holds about 40,000 clones; about 15% were observed only once. The biggest ten clones account for 3.8% of the sample. Sequencing was done on a sample of blood. The receptors stem from a female donor with papillary thyroid cancer or a benign thyroid nodule (not recorded which). Some clones in this sample may be carry-over from other donors' samples.

This clone has at least ten counts. This sequence joins TRBV6-1 and TRBJ1-2, with D maybe TRBD1 (6 bases). Trimming left V 7 bases short and J 6 bases short, with 15 bases between. Germline V gene sequence: CDR1 MNHNS, CDR2 SASEGT. The length of the CDR3 is 13 residues. CDR3 nucleotide sequence: TGTGCCAGCACGGCGGGGGGCGCGAATGGCTACACCTTC. Protein product: CASTAGGANGYTF.

Ten or more counts support this clone. The gene calls are TRBV27 and TRBJ1-1; 8 nucleotides align to TRBD1. Unmatched junction bases numbered 7, after V lost 3 bases and J lost 4 bases. CDR3 length: 15 amino acids. CDR1 and CDR2 (germline): MNHEY, SMNVEV (reference sequence). CDR3 in amino acids: CASSLEYRGFTEAFF. The CDR3 DNA reads as TGTGCCAGCAGTTTGGAGTACAGGGGGTTCACTGAAGCTTTCTTT.

This clone was detected ten times or more. The chain employs TRBV18 and TRBJ2-5, with D maybe TRBD1 (6 bases). Trimming removed 0 bases from V and 2 bases from J, with 10 bases in between. Germline CDR1 KGHSH, CDR2 LQKENI. This CDR3 is built from 15 residues. The CDR3 DNA reads TGTGCCAGCTCACCACCGGGGGCCGGACAAGAGACCCAGTACTTC. Amino acids: CASSPPGAGQETQYF.

This clone was found many times. This sequence joins TRBV3-1 and TRBJ2-1; TRBD2 agrees at 12 bases. The CDR3 has 17 amino acids. V lost 0 bases and J lost 3; bases outside the gene matches: 3. The germline V gene encodes CDR1 LGHDT and CDR2 YNNKEL (reference sequence). CDR3 amino acids: CASSQETSGGLYNEQFF. The CDR3 DNA is TGTGCCAGCAGCCAAGAGACTAGCGGGGGCCTCTACAATGAGCAGTTCTTC.

This clone was detected ten times or more. CDR3 amino acids: CSARTPATGAGGYTF. The DNA for the CDR3 is TGCAGTGCTAGGACCCCCGCAACGGGGGCCGGTGGCTACACCTTC. This rearrangement joins TRBV20-1 to TRBJ1-2, with TRBD1 as a possible D gene (6 bases). Germline V CDR1 and CDR2: DFQATT, SNEGSKA (reference sequence). V lost 3 bases and J lost 7, with 21 bases in between. There are 15 residues in the CDR3.

In its sample, this clone was seen a few times. A read error is possible here, since a much larger clone lies one base away. The rearrangement uses TRBV29-1 and TRBJ1-1; 7 nucleotides agree with TRBD1. CDR1 is SQVTM and CDR2 is ANQGSEA in the germline V gene. V dropped 6 bases and J dropped 4; count of bases not matched to a gene: 14. The CDR3 extends over 15 amino acids. The DNA of the CDR3 is TGCAGCGTCGACCGGGACAGTGGAATCGGCACTGAAGCTTTCTTT. Amino acids: CSVDRDSGIGTEAFF.

This clone was recorded at least ten times. The V gene is TRBV2, the J gene TRBJ1-3; D is ambiguous. Germline values: CDR1 SNHLY, CDR2 FYNNEI. Trimming stripped 2 bases from V and 0 bases from J, with 11 bases between. The CDR3 runs to 16 residues. This CDR3 reads CASSERWRTSGNTIYF. CDR3 DNA: TGTGCCAGCAGTGAAAGGTGGAGGACCTCTGGAAACACCATATATTTT.

This chain connects TRBV7-2 to TRBJ1-4; D remains ambiguous. Trimming removed 5 bases from V and 7 bases from J, with 17 bases in between. Per germline, CDR1 SGHTA and CDR2 FQGNSA. The CDR3 covers 15 residues. This CDR3 reads CASSRSSMTGEKLFF. CDR3 coding DNA: TGTGCCAGCAGCCGCTCAAGCATGACCGGTGAAAAACTGTTTTTT.